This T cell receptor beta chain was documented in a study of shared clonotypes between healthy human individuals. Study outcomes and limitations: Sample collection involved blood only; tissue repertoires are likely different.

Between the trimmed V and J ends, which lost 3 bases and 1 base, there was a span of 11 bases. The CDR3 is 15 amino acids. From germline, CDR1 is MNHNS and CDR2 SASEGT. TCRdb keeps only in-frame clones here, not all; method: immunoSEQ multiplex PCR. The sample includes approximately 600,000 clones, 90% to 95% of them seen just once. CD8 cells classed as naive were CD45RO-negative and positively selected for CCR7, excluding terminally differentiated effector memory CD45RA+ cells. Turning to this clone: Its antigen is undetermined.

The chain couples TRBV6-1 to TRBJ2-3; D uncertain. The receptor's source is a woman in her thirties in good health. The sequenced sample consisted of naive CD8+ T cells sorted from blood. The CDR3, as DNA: TGTGCCAGCAGTGAGGATTGGGCGGGCACAGATACGCAGTATTTT. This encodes CASSEDWAGTDTQYF.